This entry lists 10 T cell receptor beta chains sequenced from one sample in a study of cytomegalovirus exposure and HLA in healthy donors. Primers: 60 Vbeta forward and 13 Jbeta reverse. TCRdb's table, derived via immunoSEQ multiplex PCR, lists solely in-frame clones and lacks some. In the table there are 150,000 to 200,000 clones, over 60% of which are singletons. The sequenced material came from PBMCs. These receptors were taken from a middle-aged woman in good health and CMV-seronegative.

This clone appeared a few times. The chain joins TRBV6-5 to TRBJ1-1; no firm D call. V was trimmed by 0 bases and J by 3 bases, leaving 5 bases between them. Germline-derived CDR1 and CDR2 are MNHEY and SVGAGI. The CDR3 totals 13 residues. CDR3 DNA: TGTGCCAGCAGTTACTCAACATACACTGAAGCTTTCTTT. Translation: CASSYSTYTEAFF.

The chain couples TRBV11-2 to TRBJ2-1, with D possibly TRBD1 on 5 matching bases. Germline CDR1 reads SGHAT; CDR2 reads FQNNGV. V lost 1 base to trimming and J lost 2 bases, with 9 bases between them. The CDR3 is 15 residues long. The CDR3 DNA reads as TGTGCCAGCAGCTTAGGGCAGGGCCCCTACAATGAGCAGTTCTTC. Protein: CASSLGQGPYNEQFF.

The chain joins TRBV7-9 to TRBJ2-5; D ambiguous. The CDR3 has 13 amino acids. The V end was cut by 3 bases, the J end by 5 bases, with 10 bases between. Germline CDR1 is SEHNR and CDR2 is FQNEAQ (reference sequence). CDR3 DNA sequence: TGTGCCAGCAGCTTGGAGAGTTTGGAGACCCAGTACTTC. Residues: CASSLESLETQYF.

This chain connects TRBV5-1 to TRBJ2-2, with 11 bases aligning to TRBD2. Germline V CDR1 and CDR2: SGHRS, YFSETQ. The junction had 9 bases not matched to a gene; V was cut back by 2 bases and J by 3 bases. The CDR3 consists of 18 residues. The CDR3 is CASSFTVAGGPDTGELFF. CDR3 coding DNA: TGCGCCAGCAGCTTTACGGTAGCGGGAGGGCCTGACACCGGGGAGCTGTTTTTT.

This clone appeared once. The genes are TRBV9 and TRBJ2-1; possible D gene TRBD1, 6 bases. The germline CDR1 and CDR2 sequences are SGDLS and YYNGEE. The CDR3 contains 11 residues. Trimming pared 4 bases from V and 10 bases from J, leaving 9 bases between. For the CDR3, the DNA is TGTGCCAGCAGCCTAACAGGGGAGCAGTTCTTC. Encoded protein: CASSLTGEQFF.

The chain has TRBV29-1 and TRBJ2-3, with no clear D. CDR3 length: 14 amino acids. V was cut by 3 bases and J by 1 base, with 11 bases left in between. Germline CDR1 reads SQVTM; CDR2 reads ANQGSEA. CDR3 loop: CSVESGRGTDTQYF. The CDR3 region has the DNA TGCAGCGTTGAGTCGGGTAGAGGCACAGATACGCAGTATTTT.

This chain's CDR3 is CASSFREGLGGEQFF. CDR3 DNA sequence: TGTGCCAGCAGTTTTCGGGAGGGCCTCGGTGGTGAGCAGTTCTTC. V gene TRBV27 combines with J gene TRBJ2-1; 8 positions match TRBD2. There are 15 residues in the CDR3. Per the germline V gene, CDR1 is MNHEY and CDR2 is SMNVEV (reference sequence). V was pared by 3 bases and J by 9 bases, with 10 bases of the junction left unmatched.

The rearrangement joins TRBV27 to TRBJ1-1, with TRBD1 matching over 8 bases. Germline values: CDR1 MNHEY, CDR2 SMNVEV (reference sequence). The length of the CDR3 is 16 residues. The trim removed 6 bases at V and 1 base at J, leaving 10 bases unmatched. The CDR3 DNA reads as TGTGCCAGCAGGGGACTGGACAGGGCAAGGAACACTGAAGCTTTCTTT. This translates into CASRGLDRARNTEAFF.

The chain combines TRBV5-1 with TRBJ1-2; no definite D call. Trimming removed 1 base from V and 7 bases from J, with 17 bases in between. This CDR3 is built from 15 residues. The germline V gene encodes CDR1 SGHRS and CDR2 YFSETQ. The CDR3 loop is CASSLSTTGGGGYTF. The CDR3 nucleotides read TGCGCCAGCAGCTTGAGTACCACGGGAGGAGGTGGCTACACCTTC.

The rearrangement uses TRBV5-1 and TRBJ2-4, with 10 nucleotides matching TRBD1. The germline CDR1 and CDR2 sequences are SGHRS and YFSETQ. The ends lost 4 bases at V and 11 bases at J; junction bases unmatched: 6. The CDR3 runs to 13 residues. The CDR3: CASSDRGHRVQYF. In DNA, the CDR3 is TGCGCCAGCAGCGACAGGGGGCACCGGGTTCAGTACTTC.